The present T cell receptor (beta chain) was sequenced within a study of T-cell reconstitution after alpha-beta-depleted transplantation in children. V lost 5 bases, J lost 8 bases, and 12 bases lay in between. This CDR3 comprises 12 residues. Germline V lookup: CDR1 SGHTA, CDR2 FQGNSA. For TCRbeta, the library was prepared with unique molecular identifiers. One entry per CDR3 protein results from TCRdb running MiXCR on the PCR reads. The sample gives about 200,000 distinct CDR3 sequences, approximately 7% of which show up once; 5.5% is in the top ten. This clonotype was detected ten times or more. Here the sequenced sample was PBMCs, taken before TCRalphabeta/CD19-depleted stem cell transplant. This clonotype was obtained from a boy aged 2 to 9 with acute lymphoblastic leukemia, due to receive a stem cell transplant. The chain is built from TRBV7-2 and TRBJ1-1; possible D gene TRBD1, 5 bases. CDR3 sequence (DNA): TGTGCCAGCAGCCACGCGGGGCCCGAAGCTTTCTTT. Amino acid sequence: CASSHAGPEAFF.